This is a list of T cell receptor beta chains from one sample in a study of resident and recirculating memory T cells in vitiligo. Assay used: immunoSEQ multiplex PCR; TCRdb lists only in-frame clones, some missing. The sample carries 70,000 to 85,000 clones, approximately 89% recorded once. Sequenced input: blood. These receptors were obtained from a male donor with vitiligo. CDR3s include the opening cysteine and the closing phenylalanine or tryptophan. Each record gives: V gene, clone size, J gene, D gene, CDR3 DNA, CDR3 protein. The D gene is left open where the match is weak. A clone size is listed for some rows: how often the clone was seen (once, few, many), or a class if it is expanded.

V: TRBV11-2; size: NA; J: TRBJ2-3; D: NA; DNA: TGTGCCAGCAGCCTAACGAATAACTTAGGCACAGATACGCAGTATTTT; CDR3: CASSLTNNLGTDTQYF
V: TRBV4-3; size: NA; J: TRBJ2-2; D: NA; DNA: TGCGCCAGCAGCCGGGACATTGACACCGGGGAGCTGTTTTTT; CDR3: CASSRDIDTGELFF
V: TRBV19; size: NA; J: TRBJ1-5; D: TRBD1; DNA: TGTGCCAGTAGTATCCGGACAGGAAACAATCAGCCCCAGCATTTT; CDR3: CASSIRTGNNQPQHF
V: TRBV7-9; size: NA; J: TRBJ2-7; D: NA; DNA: TGTGCCAGCAGCTCCGCGTACGAGCAGTACTTC; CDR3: CASSSAYEQYF
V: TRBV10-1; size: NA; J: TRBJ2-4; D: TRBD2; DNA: TGCGCCAGCAGTGACCACGGGAGACCTAGGGAGGGGAACATTCAGTACTTC; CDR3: CASSDHGRPREGNIQYF
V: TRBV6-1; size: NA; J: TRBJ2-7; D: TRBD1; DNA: TGTGCCAGCAGTGAAGGGGACAGCTCCTACGAGCAGTACTTC; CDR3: CASSEGDSSYEQYF
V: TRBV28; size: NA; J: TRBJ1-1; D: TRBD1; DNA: TGTGCCAGCAGTTTAGTGGGACAGGGAAACACTGAAGCTTTCTTT; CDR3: CASSLVGQGNTEAFF
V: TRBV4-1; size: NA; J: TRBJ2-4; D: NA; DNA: TGCGCCAGCAGCCAAGGGGACTCCGACGAGAGGGACATTCAGTACTTC; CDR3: CASSQGDSDERDIQYF
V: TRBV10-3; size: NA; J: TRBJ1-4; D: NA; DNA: TGTGCCATCAGTGAGTCGGCTGGGGCTGGGGAAAAACTGTTTTTT; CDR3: CAISESAGAGEKLFF
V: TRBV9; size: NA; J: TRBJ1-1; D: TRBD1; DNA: TGTGCCAGCAGCGTCGACGCCGACATCACGCAGGGGGCCCCTGAAGCTTTCTTT; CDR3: CASSVDADITQGAPEAFF
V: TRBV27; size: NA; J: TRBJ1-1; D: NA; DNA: TGTGCCAGCAGTTTCCCTTCGACAGGGAACACTGAAGCTTTCTTT; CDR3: CASSFPSTGNTEAFF
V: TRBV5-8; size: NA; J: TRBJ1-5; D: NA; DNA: TGTGCCAGCAGCTTTATTCCTAGGTCAGATCAGCCCCAGCATTTT; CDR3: CASSFIPRSDQPQHF
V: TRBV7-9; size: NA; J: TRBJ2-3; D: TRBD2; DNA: TGTGCCAGCAGCTTATTCAGCGGGGGGAGCACAGATACGCAGTATTTT; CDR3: CASSLFSGGSTDTQYF
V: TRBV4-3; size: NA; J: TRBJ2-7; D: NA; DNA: TGCGCCAGCAGCCAAGAGGGGGGTTTTCGTCGACTTAATTTTACCCCCTACGAGCAGTACTTC; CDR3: CASSQEGGFRRLNFTPYEQYF
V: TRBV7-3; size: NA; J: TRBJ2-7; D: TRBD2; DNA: TGTGCCAGCAGCCCCGGCGGGGGGCGATCCTACGAGCAGTACTTC; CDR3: CASSPGGGRSYEQYF
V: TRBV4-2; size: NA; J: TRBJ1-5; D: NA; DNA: TGTGCCAGCAGCCAAGAAGGATGGGGGACATACCTTAACAATCAGCCCCAGCATTTT; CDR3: CASSQEGWGTYLNNQPQHF
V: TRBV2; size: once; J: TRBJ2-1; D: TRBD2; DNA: TGTGCCAGCAGTCGGAGGACTAGGTCGATTCAGGAGCAGTTCTTC; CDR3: CASSRRTRSIQEQFF
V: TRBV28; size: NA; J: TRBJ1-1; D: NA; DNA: TGTGCCAGCAGTTCGTGGACTGTGAACACTGAAGCTTTCTTT; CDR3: CASSSWTVNTEAFF
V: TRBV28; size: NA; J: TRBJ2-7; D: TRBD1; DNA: TGTGCCAGCAGCCTGGGACGGTGGGGGACAGGGTTGACCTACGAGCAGTACTTC; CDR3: CASSLGRWGTGLTYEQYF
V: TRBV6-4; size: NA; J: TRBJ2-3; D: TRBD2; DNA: TGTGCCAGCAGTCCGGGACTAGCGACAGATACGCAGTATTTT; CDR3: CASSPGLATDTQYF
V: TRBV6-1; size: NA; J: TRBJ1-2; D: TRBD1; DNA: TGTGCCAGCAGGACCCTTGGACAGGGGAACTATGGCTACACCTTC; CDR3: CASRTLGQGNYGYTF
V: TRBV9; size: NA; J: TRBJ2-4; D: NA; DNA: TGTGCCAGCAGTCAGAGGGGGGGACAAAACATTCAGTACTTC; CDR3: CASSQRGGQNIQYF
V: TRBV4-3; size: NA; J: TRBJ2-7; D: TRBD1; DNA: TGCGCCAGCAGCCAAACTCTCGCCCGGGACAGGGGCATCTACGAGCAGTACTTC; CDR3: CASSQTLARDRGIYEQYF
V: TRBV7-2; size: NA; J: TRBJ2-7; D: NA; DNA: TGTGCCAGCAGGCCCACAGGCTCAGCCTCCTCCTACGAGCAGTACTTC; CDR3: CASRPTGSASSYEQYF
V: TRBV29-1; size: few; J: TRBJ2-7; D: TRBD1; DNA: TGCAGCGTTGGGGAGACAGGGGGTTCGTTCGAGCAGTACTTC; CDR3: CSVGETGGSFEQYF
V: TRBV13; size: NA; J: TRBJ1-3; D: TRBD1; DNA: TGTGCCAGCAGCCAACGGACAGGGGCTGACGGAAACACCATATATTTT; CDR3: CASSQRTGADGNTIYF
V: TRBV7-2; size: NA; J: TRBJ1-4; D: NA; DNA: TGTGCCAGCAGCTTAGTATGGACAGCTAATGAAAAACTGTTTTTT; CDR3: CASSLVWTANEKLFF
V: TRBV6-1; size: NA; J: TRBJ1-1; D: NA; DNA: TGTGCCAGCAGCGAATGGGGGGGGAACACTGAAGCTTTCTTT; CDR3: CASSEWGGNTEAFF
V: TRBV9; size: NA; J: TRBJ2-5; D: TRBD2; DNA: TGTGCCAGCAGCGTAGCCACAGGGACACCGGGACTAGCGGGGGTTCAAGAGACCCAGTACTTC; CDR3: CASSVATGTPGLAGVQETQYF
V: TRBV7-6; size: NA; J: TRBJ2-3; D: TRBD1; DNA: TGTGCCAGCAGCTTAGATAGGGGACAGGGGAAAATCACAGATACGCAGTATTTT; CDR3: CASSLDRGQGKITDTQYF
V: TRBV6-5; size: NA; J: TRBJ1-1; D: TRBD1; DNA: TGTGCCAGCAGTTTAGAAGGGGGCCGTACTGAAGCTTTCTTT; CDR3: CASSLEGGRTEAFF
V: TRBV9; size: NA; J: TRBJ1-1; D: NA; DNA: TGTGCCAGCAGCGTGGCACTGGACAGGAACACTGAAGCTTTCTTT; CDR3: CASSVALDRNTEAFF
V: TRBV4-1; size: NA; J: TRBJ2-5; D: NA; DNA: TGCGCCAGCAGCCAAGGACAGAACCAAGAGACCCAGTACTTC; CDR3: CASSQGQNQETQYF
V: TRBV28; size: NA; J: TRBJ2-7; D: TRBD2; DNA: TGTGCCAGCAGCTTGTTCCGGGGGGTGGGCCCGGGCGAGCAGTACTTC; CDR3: CASSLFRGVGPGEQYF
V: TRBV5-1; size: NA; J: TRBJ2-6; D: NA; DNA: TGCGCCAGCAGCCCGATTTGGCAGGTCCTAGGGGCCTCTGGGGCCAACGTCCTGACTTTC; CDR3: CASSPIWQVLGASGANVLTF
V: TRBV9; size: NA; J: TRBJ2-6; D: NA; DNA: TGTGCCAGCAGCGTAGTGGGGCACGGGGCCAACGTCCTGACTTTC; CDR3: CASSVVGHGANVLTF
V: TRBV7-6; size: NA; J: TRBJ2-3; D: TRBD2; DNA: TGTGCCAGCAGGTCCGGACTAGCGGGAGATACGCAGTATTTT; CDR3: CASRSGLAGDTQYF
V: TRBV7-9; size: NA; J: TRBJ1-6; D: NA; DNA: TGTGCCAGCACCCTTTGGGTGGGGGCGGCTAATTCACCCCTCCACTTT; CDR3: CASTLWVGAANSPLHF
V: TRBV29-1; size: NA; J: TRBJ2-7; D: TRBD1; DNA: TGCAGCGTTGAAGTGACAGGGGTGTACGAGCAGTACTTC; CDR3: CSVEVTGVYEQYF
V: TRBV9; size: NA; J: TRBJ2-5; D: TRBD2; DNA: TGTGCCAGCAGCGTCGCCGGGAGGTGGGAGACCCAGTACTTC; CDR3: CASSVAGRWETQYF
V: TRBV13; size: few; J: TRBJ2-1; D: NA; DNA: TGTGCCAGCAGCTTATCCGTAGGGACAATAAACAATGAGCAGTTCTTC; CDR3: CASSLSVGTINNEQFF
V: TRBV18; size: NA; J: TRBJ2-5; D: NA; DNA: TGTGCCAGCTCACTCAGCCCGGCGGACCAAGAGACCCAGTACTTC; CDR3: CASSLSPADQETQYF
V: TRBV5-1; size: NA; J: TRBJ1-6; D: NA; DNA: TGCGCCAGCGGGGTGACGGACAGCGCCACAGAAAGCTCCTATAATTCACCCCTCCACTTT; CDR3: CASGVTDSATESSYNSPLHF
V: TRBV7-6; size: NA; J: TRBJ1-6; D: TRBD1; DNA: TGTGCCAGCAGCTTAGCGGGACAGGGGTATTCACCCCTCCACTTT; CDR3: CASSLAGQGYSPLHF
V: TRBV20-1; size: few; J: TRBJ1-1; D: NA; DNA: TGCAGTGCTAGCGAGGAGACTGAAGCTTTCTTT; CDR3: CSASEETEAFF
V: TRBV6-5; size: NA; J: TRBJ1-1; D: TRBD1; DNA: TGTGCCAGCAGTAGCCGGACAGGGGTGGCTTTCTTT; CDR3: CASSSRTGVAFF
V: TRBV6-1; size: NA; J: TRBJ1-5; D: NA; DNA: TGTGCCAGCAGTGATGTTTCGAGGCCCCAGCATTTT; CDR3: CASSDVSRPQHF
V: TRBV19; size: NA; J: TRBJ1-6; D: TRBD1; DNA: TGTGCCAGTAGTATGTCGGTGGGGACAGCTAATTCACCCCTCCACTTT; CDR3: CASSMSVGTANSPLHF
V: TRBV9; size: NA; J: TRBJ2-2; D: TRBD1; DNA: TGTGCCAGCAGCCAGGGACAGCTGGTCGGGTCCGGGGAGCTGTTTTTT; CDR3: CASSQGQLVGSGELFF